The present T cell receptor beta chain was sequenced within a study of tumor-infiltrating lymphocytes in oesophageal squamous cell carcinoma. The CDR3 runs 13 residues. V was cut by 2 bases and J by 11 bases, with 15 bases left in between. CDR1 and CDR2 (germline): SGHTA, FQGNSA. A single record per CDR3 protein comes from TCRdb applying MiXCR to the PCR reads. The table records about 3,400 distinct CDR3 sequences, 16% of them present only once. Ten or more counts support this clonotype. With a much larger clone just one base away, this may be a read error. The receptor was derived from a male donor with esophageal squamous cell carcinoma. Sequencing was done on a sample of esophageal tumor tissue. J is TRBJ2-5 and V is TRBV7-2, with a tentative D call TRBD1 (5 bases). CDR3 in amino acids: CASSLQMDNEQYF. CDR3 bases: TGTGCCAGCAGCTTACAGATGGACAATGAGCAGTACTTC.